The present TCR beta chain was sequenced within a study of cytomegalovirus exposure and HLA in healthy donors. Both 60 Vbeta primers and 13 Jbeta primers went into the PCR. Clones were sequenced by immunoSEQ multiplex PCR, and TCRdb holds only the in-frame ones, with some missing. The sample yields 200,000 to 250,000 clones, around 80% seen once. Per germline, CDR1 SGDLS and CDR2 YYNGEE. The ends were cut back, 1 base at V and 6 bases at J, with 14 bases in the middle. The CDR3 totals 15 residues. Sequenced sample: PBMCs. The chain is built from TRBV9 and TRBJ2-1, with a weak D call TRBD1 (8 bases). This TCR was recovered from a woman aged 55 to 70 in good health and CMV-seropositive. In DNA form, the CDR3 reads TGTGCCAGCAGCGTAAAAACAGGGGGGGCCAATGAGCAGTTCTTC. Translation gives CASSVKTGGANEQFF.